The 2 T cell receptor beta chains presented below share a single source sample, sequenced in a study of control samples from healthy donors and cancer patients. Measured with immunoSEQ multiplex PCR; TCRdb has only the in-frame clones, and not every one. The sample is made up of 150,000 to 200,000 clones, and the top ten hold 2.2% of it. Input material: blood. The receptors shown here come from a woman in her twenties or thirties in good health.

A note on this clone: Other DNA sequences in the sample encode the same CDR3. This sequence joins TRBV7-8 and TRBJ1-1; no firm D call. The CDR3 is made up of 13 amino acids. The V end was cut by 3 bases, the J end by 1 base, with 6 bases between. In germline, CDR1 is SGHVS, CDR2 FQNEAQ. CDR3 sequence (DNA): TGTGCCAGCAGCTTTGGGCCGAACACTGAAGCTTTCTTT. Protein sequence: CASSFGPNTEAFF.

The rearrangement links TRBV6-5 to TRBJ1-2; D remains ambiguous. This CDR3 is built from 15 residues. Germline V gene sequence: CDR1 MNHEY, CDR2 SVGAGI. V lost 0 bases and J 4 bases, leaving 12 bases between the germline ends. For the CDR3, the DNA is TGTGCCAGCAGTTACTCGAACAGTGGCTTCTATGGCTACACCTTC. Its translation: CASSYSNSGFYGYTF.